This T cell receptor beta chain was recorded in a study of beta chain features in type 1 diabetes. A note on this clone: Its target is unknown.

Study findings and constraints: Insertions were fewer and deletions more numerous at VDJ junctions in type 1 diabetes patients. Type 1 diabetes patients had TCRB CDR3s that were shorter (moderately but significantly so) in all four CD4+ subsets.

The CDR3 runs to 14 residues. V lost 4 bases and J 6 bases, leaving 13 bases between the germline ends. Germline V lookup: CDR1 SGHTA, CDR2 FQGNSA. The investigators reverse transcribed all of the isolated RNA, so they sequenced expressed TCRB transcripts. Measured with immunoSEQ multiplex PCR; TCRdb has only the in-frame clones, and not every one. The repertoire includes 350,000 to 400,000 clones, roughly an eighth of them detected once, and over 0.008% sits in the top ten. Without exception, sorted populations had purity beyond 98%. The V gene is TRBV7-2, the J gene TRBJ2-1; tentative D call: TRBD1 (6 bases). Source material: naive CD4+ T cells from blood. The source of this sequence is a woman between 18 and 30 years old with type 1 diabetes. Here the CDR3 DNA reads TGTGCCAGCAGCTCTACAGGGCTTGGCAATGAGCAGTTCTTC. This codes for CASSSTGLGNEQFF.